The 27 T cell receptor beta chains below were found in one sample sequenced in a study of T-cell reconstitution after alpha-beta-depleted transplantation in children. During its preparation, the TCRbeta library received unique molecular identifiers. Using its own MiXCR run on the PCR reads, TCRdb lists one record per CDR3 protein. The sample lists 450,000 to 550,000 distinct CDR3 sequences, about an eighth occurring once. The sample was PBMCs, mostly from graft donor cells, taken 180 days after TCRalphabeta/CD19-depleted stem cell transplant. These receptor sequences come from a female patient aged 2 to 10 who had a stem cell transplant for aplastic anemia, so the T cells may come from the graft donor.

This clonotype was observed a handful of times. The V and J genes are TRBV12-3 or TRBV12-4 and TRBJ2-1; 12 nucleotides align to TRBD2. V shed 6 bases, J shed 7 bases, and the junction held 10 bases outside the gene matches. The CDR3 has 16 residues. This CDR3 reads CASRPLAGGPLNEQFF. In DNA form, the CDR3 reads TGTGCCAGCAGACCTCTAGCGGGAGGGCCCTTAAATGAGCAGTTCTTC.

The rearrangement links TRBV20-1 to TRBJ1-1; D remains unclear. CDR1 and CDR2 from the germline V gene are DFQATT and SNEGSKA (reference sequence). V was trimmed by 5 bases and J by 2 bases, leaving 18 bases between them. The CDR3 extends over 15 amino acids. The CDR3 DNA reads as TGCAGTGCTCGCCCCTACTCCACAGTTAACACTGAAGCTTTCTTT. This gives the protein CSARPYSTVNTEAFF.

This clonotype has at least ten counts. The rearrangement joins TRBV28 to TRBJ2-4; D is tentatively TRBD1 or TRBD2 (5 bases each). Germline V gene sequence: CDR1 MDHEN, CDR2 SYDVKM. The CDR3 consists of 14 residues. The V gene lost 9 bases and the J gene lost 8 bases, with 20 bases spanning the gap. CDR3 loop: CARTIRDPEDIQYF. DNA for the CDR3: TGTGCCAGGACAATCCGGGACCCAGAGGACATTCAGTACTTC.

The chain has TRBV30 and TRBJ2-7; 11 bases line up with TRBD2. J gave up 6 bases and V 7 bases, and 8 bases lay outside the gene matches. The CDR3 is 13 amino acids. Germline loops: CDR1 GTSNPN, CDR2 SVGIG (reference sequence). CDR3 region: CASVLAGVLEQYV. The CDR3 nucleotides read TGTGCCTCGGTACTAGCGGGAGTACTCGAGCAGTACGTC.

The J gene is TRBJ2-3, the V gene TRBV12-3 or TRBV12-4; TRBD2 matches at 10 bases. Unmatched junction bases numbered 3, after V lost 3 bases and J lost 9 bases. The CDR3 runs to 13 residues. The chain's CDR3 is CASSLALAGTQYF. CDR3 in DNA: TGTGCCAGCAGTTTGGCACTAGCGGGAACGCAGTATTTT.

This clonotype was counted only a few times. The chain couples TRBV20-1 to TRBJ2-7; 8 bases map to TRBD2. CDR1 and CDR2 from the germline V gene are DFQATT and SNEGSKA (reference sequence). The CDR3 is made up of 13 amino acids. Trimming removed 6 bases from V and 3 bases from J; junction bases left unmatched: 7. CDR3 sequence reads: CSAGAGGLYEQYF. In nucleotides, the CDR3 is TGCAGTGCGGGGGCGGGAGGCCTCTACGAGCAGTACTTC.

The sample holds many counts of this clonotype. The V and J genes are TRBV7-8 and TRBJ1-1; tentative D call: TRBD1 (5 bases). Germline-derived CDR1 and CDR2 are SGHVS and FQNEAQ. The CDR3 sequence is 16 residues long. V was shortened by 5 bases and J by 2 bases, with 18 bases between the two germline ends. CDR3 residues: CASSLMSTGPNTEAFF. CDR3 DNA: TGTGCCAGCAGCCTTATGAGTACGGGACCCAACACTGAAGCTTTCTTT.

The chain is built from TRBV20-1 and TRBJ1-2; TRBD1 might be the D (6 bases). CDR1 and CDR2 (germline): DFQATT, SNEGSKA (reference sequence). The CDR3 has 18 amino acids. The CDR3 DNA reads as TGCAGCGTGCCTGATAGGACAGACTATAACTCCTACCTTCGGGGCTACACCTTC. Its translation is CSVPDRTDYNSYLRGYTF.

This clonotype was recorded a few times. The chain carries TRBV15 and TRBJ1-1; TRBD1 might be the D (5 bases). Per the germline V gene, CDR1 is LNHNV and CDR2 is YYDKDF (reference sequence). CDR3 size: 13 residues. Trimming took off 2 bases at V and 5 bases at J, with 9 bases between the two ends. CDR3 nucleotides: TGTGCCACCAGCAGACAGGGTTGGACTGAAGCTTTCTTT. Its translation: CATSRQGWTEAFF.

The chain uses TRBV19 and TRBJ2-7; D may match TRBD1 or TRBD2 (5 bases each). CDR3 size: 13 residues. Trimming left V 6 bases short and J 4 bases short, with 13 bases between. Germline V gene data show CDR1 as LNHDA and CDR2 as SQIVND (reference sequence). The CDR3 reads CASSPRQRYEQYF. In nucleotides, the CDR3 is TGTGCCAGTAGCCCGAGACAGCGGTACGAGCAGTACTTC.

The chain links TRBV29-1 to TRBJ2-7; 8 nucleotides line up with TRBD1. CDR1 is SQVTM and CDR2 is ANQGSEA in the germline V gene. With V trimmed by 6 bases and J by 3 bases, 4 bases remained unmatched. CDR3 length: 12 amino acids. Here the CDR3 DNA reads TGCAGCGTCGAGGACAGGGTCTACGAGCAGTACTTC. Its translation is CSVEDRVYEQYF.

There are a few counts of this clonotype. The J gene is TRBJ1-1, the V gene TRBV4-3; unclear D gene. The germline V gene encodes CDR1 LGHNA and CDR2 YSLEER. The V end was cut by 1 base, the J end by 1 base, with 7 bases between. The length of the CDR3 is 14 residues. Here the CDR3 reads CASSQVETNTEAFF. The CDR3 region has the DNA TGCGCCAGCAGCCAAGTGGAGACGAACACTGAAGCTTTCTTT.

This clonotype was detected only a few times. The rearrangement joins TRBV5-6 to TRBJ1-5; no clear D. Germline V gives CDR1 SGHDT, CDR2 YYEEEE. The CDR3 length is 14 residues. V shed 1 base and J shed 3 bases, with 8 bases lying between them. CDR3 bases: TGTGCCAGCAGCTTGAGGGTAAACAATCAGCCCCAGCATTTT. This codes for CASSLRVNNQPQHF.

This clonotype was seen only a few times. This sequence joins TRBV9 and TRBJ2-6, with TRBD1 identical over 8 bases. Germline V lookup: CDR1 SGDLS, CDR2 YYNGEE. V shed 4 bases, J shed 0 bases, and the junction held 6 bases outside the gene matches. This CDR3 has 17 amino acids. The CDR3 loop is CASSQQGASSGANVLTF. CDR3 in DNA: TGTGCCAGCAGCCAGCAGGGGGCGAGCTCTGGGGCCAACGTCCTGACTTTC.

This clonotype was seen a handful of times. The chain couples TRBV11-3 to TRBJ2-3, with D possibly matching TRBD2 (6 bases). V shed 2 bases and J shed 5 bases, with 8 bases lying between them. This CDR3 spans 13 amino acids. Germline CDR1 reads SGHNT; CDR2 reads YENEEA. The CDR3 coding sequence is TGTGCCAGCAGCTTACGCGGGATAGATACGCAGTATTTT. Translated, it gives CASSLRGIDTQYF.

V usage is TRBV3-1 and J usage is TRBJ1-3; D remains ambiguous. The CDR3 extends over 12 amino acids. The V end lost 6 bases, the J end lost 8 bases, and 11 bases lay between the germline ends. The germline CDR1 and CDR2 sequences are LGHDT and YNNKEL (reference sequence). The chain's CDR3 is CASRQPPDTIYF. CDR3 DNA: TGTGCCAGCAGACAACCTCCGGACACCATATATTTT.

The CDR3 bases are TGTGCCAGCAGCTTGGGTACAGGGACCTCCTACGAGCAGTACTTC. It specifies CASSLGTGTSYEQYF. The chain joins TRBV5-8 to TRBJ2-7; the D gene is possibly TRBD1 (6 bases). The CDR3 contains 15 residues. With 0 bases removed from V and 0 bases from J, the gap between germline ends came to 10 bases. CDR1 is SGHTS, CDR2 YDEGEE, per germline.

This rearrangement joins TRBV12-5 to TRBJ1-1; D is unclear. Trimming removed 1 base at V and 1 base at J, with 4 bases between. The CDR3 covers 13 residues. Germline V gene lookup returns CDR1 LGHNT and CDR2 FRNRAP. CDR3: CASGLAGNTEAFF. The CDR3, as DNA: TGTGCTAGTGGTTTGGCCGGGAACACTGAAGCTTTCTTT.

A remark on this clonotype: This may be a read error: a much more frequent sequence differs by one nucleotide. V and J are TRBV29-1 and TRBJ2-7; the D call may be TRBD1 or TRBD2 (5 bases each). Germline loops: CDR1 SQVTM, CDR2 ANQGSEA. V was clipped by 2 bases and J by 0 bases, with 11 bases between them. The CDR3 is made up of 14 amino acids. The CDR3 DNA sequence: TGCAGCGTTGAATGGACACGGGGCTCCTACGAGCAGTACTTC. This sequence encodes CSVEWTRGSYEQYF.

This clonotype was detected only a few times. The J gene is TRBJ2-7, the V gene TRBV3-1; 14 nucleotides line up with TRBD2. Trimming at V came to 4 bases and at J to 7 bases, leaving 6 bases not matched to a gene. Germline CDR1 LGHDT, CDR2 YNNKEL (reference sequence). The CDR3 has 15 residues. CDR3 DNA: TGTGCCAGCAGCCCCGGGACTAGCGGGAGCGGTGAGCAGTACGTC. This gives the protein CASSPGTSGSGEQYV.

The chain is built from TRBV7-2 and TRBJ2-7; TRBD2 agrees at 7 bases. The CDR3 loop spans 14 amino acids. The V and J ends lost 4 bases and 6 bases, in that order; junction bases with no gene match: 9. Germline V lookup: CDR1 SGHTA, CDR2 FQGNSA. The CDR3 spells CASSSRLASLEQYV. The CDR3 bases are TGTGCCAGCAGCTCGAGACTAGCCTCTCTCGAGCAGTACGTC.

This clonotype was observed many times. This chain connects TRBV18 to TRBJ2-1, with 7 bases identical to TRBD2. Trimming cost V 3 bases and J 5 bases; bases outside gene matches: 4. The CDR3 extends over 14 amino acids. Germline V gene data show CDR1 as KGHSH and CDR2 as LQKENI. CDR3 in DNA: TGTGCCAGCTCACCCCTTCTAGCGGACAATGAGCAGTTCTTC. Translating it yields CASSPLLADNEQFF.

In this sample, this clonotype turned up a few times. The CDR3 DNA reads as TGTGCCAGCAGCTTTTCAGTACCTGGGGCCAACGTCCTGACTTTC. This codes for CASSFSVPGANVLTF. The chain links TRBV5-6 to TRBJ2-6; no clear D gene. The CDR3 runs 15 residues. Germline-derived CDR1 and CDR2 are SGHDT and YYEEEE. Trimming pared 2 bases from V and 2 bases from J, leaving 8 bases between. The variable domain in full, completed from reference TRBV5-6 and TRBJ2-6, reads DAGVTQSPTHLIKTRGQQVTLRCSPKSGHDTVSWYQQALGQGPQFIFQYYEEEERQRGNFPDRFSGHQFPNYSSELNVNALLLGDSALYLCASSFSVPGANVLTFGAGSRLTVL.

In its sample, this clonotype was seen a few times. This CDR3 reads CASSPIGTSDVYGTGELFF. The DNA of the CDR3 is TGTGCCAGCAGTCCCATTGGGACTAGCGATGTCTATGGCACCGGGGAGCTGTTTTTT. The chain joins TRBV28 to TRBJ2-2, with 10 bases that match TRBD2. CDR3 length: 19 amino acids. The ends lost 5 bases at V and 4 bases at J; junction bases unmatched: 16. Germline V CDR1 and CDR2: MDHEN, SYDVKM.

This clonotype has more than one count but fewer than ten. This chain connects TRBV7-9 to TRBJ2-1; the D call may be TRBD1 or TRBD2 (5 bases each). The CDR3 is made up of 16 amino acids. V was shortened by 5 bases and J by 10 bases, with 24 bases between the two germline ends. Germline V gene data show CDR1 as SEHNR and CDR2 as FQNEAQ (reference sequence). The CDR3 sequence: CASSPARTEGRWEQFF. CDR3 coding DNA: TGTGCCAGCAGCCCTGCCCGAACAGAGGGGCGGTGGGAGCAGTTCTTC.

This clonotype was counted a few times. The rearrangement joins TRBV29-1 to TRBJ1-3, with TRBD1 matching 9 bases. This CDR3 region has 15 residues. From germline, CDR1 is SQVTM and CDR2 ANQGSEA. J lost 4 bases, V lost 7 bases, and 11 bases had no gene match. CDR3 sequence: CSAIIQGAPGNTIYF. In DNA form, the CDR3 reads TGCAGCGCAATAATACAGGGGGCGCCCGGAAACACCATATATTTT.

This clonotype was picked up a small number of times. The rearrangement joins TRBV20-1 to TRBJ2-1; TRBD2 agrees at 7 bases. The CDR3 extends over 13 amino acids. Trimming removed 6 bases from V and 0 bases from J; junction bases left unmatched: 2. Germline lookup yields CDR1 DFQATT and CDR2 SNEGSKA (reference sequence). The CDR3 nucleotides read TGCAGTGCATGGGACTACTCCTACAATGAGCAGTTCTTC. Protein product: CSAWDYSYNEQFF.